Listed below are T cell receptor beta chains from one sample, sequenced in a study of T cell changes during pregnancy in multiple sclerosis. The repertoire was sequenced with immunoSEQ multiplex PCR; TCRdb's copy has only in-frame clones and lacks some. The sample contains roughly 40,000 clones, roughly 90% of which appear only once. This material consisted of CD8+ T cells from peripheral blood mononuclear cells, taken before pregnancy. These receptors originate from a female donor with multiple sclerosis, enrolled in a pregnancy study. The CDR3 runs from the conserved cysteine through the conserved F or W. A D gene is named only where the DNA matches it firmly. A clone size is listed for some rows: how often the clone was seen (once, few, many), or a class if it is expanded.

d_call | j_call | v_call | clone_size | cdr3_nt | cdr3_aa
NA | TRBJ2-2 | TRBV7-3 | NA | TGTGCCAGCAGCTTAGGCGGTACCGGGGAGCTGTTTTTT | CASSLGGTGELFF
TRBD1 | TRBJ1-1 | TRBV27 | NA | TGTGCCAGCAGTTTGAACAGGGGGCGGGTTGTTGAAGCTTTCTTT | CASSLNRGRVVEAFF
TRBD2 | TRBJ2-3 | TRBV2 | NA | TGTGCCAGCAGTTATAAGACTAGCGGTTCTGCAGATACGCAGTATTTT | CASSYKTSGSADTQYF
TRBD1 | TRBJ2-5 | TRBV5-5 | NA | TGTGCCAGCAGCATCGACAGGGGGCGCCGGGAGACCCAGTACTTC | CASSIDRGRRETQYF
TRBD2 | TRBJ2-1 | TRBV11-2 | NA | TGTGCCAGCAGCTTAGTAGCGGGAGGGCGGGATGAGCAGTTCTTC | CASSLVAGGRDEQFF
TRBD1 | TRBJ2-2 | TRBV2 | NA | TGTGCCAGCAGTGGACCGGGACAGGGGGTACCCGGGGAGCTGTTTTTT | CASSGPGQGVPGELFF
NA | TRBJ2-1 | TRBV7-9 | NA | TGTGCCAGCACGGTCGGAGGGGGCGCCTACAATGAGCAGTTCTTC | CASTVGGGAYNEQFF
NA | TRBJ2-1 | TRBV7-8 | NA | TGTGCCAGCAGCTTTGCGAGCAATGAGCAGTTCTTC | CASSFASNEQFF
NA | TRBJ1-2 | TRBV9 | NA | TGTGCCAGCAGCGTAGGCGACAGGATAGACTATGGCTACACCTTC | CASSVGDRIDYGYTF
NA | TRBJ1-3 | TRBV7-7 | once | TGTGCTAGCAGCCCAGACTGGGGAAACACCATATATTTT | CASSPDWGNTIYF
TRBD2 | TRBJ2-7 | TRBV6-1 | NA | TGTGCCAGCAGTGAACTAGCGGGAGGGTCCTACGAGCAGTACTTC | CASSELAGGSYEQYF
NA | TRBJ2-7 | TRBV5-6 | NA | TGTGCCAGCAGCTTGGAATCCGAGTTCTCCTACGAGCAGTACTTC | CASSLESEFSYEQYF
NA | TRBJ1-1 | TRBV28 | NA | TGTGCCAGCAGTTTGCAGGGCACTGAAGCTTTCTTT | CASSLQGTEAFF
NA | TRBJ2-1 | TRBV19 | once | TGTGCCAGTAGTAGGACTCACGGCGATGAGCAGTTCTTC | CASSRTHGDEQFF
NA | TRBJ2-7 | TRBV6-1 | NA | TGTGCCAGCAGTGAAATCGGTGGGTCAGGGCTAAGGGCCTACGAGCAGTACTTC | CASSEIGGSGLRAYEQYF
TRBD1 | TRBJ2-7 | TRBV30 | NA | TGTGCCTGGAGTCATCCGGGACAGGGTGGCGAGCAGTACTTC | CAWSHPGQGGEQYF
NA | TRBJ2-5 | TRBV13 | NA | TGTGCCAGCGCAGCTCGGGGGATGATACTGGAGACCCAGTACTTC | CASAARGMILETQYF
TRBD2 | TRBJ2-1 | TRBV7-9 | NA | TGTGCCAGCAGCTACCAGACTAGCGGGACTTACAATGAGCAGTTCTTC | CASSYQTSGTYNEQFF
TRBD1 | TRBJ2-5 | TRBV5-1 | NA | TGCGCCAGCAGCTTGGGTGGACAGGGGGATTGGGAGACCCAGTACTTC | CASSLGGQGDWETQYF
NA | TRBJ2-2 | TRBV27 | NA | TGTGCCAGCAGACGGGGTACCGGGGAGCTGTTTTTT | CASRRGTGELFF
NA | TRBJ2-2 | TRBV21-1 | NA | TGTGCCAGCAGCTCGACACAGACCGGGGAGCTGTTTTTT | CASSSTQTGELFF
NA | TRBJ2-7 | TRBV7-9 | NA | TGTGCCAGCAGCTTAGATCGGGGGTCCACCTACGAGCAGTACTTC | CASSLDRGSTYEQYF
TRBD2 | TRBJ2-7 | TRBV19 | NA | TGTGCCAGTAGTGGGGCGGGAGGACCCTACGAGCAGTACTTC | CASSGAGGPYEQYF
NA | TRBJ2-1 | TRBV27 | NA | TGTGCCAGCACTCCCACCTGGGGGCTTGAGCAGTTCTTC | CASTPTWGLEQFF
NA | TRBJ1-1 | TRBV7-6 | NA | TGTGCCAGCAGCTTAGCGGAGACCGCAGAAGCTTTCTTT | CASSLAETAEAFF
NA | TRBJ2-3 | TRBV6-1 | once | TGTGCCAGCAGTGAAGGTTTGGGAGGGGGGGATACGCAGTATTTT | CASSEGLGGGDTQYF
NA | TRBJ2-1 | TRBV5-4 | NA | TGTGCCAGCAGCTTGGGATCACTCGGGAATGAGCAGTTCTTC | CASSLGSLGNEQFF
NA | TRBJ2-7 | TRBV5-4 | NA | TGTGCCAGCGCTGCGGGGTCAAACGAGCAGTACTTC | CASAAGSNEQYF
NA | TRBJ2-3 | TRBV11-2 | NA | TGTGCCAGCAGCTTTCCTACAGATACGCAGTATTTT | CASSFPTDTQYF
NA | TRBJ2-7 | TRBV11-2 | NA | TGTGCCAGCAGCATAACAGGGAGCGAGCAGTACTTC | CASSITGSEQYF
NA | TRBJ2-3 | TRBV11-2 | NA | TGTGCCAGCAGCTTTTTAGGAGGCACAGATACGCAGTATTTT | CASSFLGGTDTQYF
TRBD2 | TRBJ2-7 | TRBV2 | NA | TGTGCCAGCAGTGGGGGGACTAGCGGACCTTCCTCCTACGAGCAGTACTTC | CASSGGTSGPSSYEQYF
NA | TRBJ2-5 | TRBV27 | NA | TGTGCCAGCAGTTCCGCCTCAAAGCAGACCCAGTACTTC | CASSSASKQTQYF
NA | TRBJ2-5 | TRBV28 | NA | TGTGCCAGCTCAACAGGGCCGCAAGAGACCCAGTACTTC | CASSTGPQETQYF
TRBD1 | TRBJ2-7 | TRBV5-1 | NA | TGCGCCAGCAGCCCGAAGGGACAGCCCAACTACGAGCAGTACTTC | CASSPKGQPNYEQYF
NA | TRBJ1-1 | TRBV7-2 | NA | TGTGCCAGCAGCCCCACTTTGAACACTGAAGCTTTCTTT | CASSPTLNTEAFF
TRBD1 | TRBJ1-1 | TRBV19 | NA | TGTGCCAGTAACTCCGGGACAGGTCATCACACTGAAGCTTTCTTT | CASNSGTGHHTEAFF
NA | TRBJ1-2 | TRBV28 | NA | TGTGCCAGCAGTCCACAGGGTAGCTATGGCTACACCTTC | CASSPQGSYGYTF
TRBD1 | TRBJ2-7 | TRBV2 | NA | TGTGCCAGCAGTGAAGGGGACAGCTCCTACGAGCAGTACTTC | CASSEGDSSYEQYF
NA | TRBJ2-1 | TRBV11-2 | few | TGTGCCAGCAGCTTATGGGGAGGGACAAACAATGAGCAGTTCTTC | CASSLWGGTNNEQFF
TRBD1 | TRBJ2-7 | TRBV28 | NA | TGTGCCAGCAGTTTCTCGGACAGGGAACCCTCCTACGAGCAGTACTTC | CASSFSDREPSYEQYF
TRBD1 | TRBJ2-1 | TRBV27 | NA | TGTGCCAGCAGGACCCTCGGGACAGGGAGTAATGAGCAGTTCTTC | CASRTLGTGSNEQFF
TRBD2 | TRBJ2-7 | TRBV27 | NA | TGTGCCAGCAGTTCAGCGGGAGGTAACGAGCAGTACTTC | CASSSAGGNEQYF
NA | TRBJ1-1 | TRBV7-9 | NA | TGTGCCAGCAGCTCAACAGGGCCTGAAGCTTTCTTT | CASSSTGPEAFF
NA | TRBJ1-2 | TRBV27 | NA | TGTGCCAGCAGTTGGGGCCGCCAGGGCTATGGCTACACCTTC | CASSWGRQGYGYTF
NA | TRBJ1-2 | TRBV21-1 | NA | TGTGCCAGCAGCAAAGAAGGGGTCGTGACAGGGGGCTATCTTGCCTATGGCTACACCTTC | CASSKEGVVTGGYLAYGYTF
TRBD1 | TRBJ1-2 | TRBV7-2 | NA | TGTGCCAGCAGCCAGGACAGGGGTGGTTCGCTTCGCTATGGCTACACCTTC | CASSQDRGGSLRYGYTF
TRBD2 | TRBJ2-2 | TRBV13 | NA | TGTGCCAGCAGCTCTGCTAGCGGGTGGAACACCGGGGAGCTGTTTTTT | CASSSASGWNTGELFF
TRBD2 | TRBJ2-1 | TRBV19 | NA | TGTGCCAGTAGTTGGGGGACTACTGAGCAGTTCTTC | CASSWGTTEQFF
NA | TRBJ2-7 | TRBV2 | NA | TGTGCCAGCAGTGAACCTACCTACTACGAGCAGTACTTC | CASSEPTYYEQYF
NA | TRBJ2-1 | TRBV25-1 | few | TGTGCCAGCAGTGAAGGCAGGGGCAGGTTCTTC | CASSEGRGRFF
NA | TRBJ2-1 | TRBV5-4 | NA | TGTGCCAGCAGCTTGAGAGGCGGTTATCCGCCACTCTTC | CASSLRGGYPPLF